This T cell receptor (beta chain) was identified in a study of regulatory T cells in long-lasting Graves disease. In the study overall: The definition of persistent Graves' disease was over 5 years of antithyroid drugs with positive TSH receptor antibodies.

CDR3 size: 17 residues. CDR1 and CDR2 (germline): SEHNR, FQNEAQ (reference sequence). Trimming left V 0 bases short and J 1 base short, with 15 bases between. According to the study, TCR beta libraries were built with iRepertoire HTBI primers and CDR3-region Arm-PCR. Each CDR3 protein is one row after TCRdb ran MiXCR on the multiplex PCR reads. This table has about 470,000 distinct CDR3 sequences, 20% to 25% appearing once. Study-wide results and limits: Patients with persistent disease showed a bias toward TRBV28, TRBJ1-2 and TRBJ2-5.

This clonotype was detected a few times. Its antigen is undetermined. Time point here: persistent/refractory GD, antithyroid drugs over 5 years with positive TRAb. Generation of the TCR library employed RNA extracted from PBMCs. American Thyroid Association guidelines defined how Graves' disease was diagnosed. Patients were enrolled at an endocrinology department in Xi'an, China. The TCR originated in a female donor with Graves disease. The sample here was peripheral blood mononuclear cells (PBMCs), taken when the disease was refractory, from a patient treated with antithyroid drugs. The J gene is TRBJ2-5, the V gene TRBV7-9; TRBD2 might be the D (6 bases). CDR3 nucleotides: TGTGCCAGCAGCTTAGCCTACCGAAAGCGGGCCCAAGAGACCCAGTACTTC. Translated, it gives CASSLAYRKRAQETQYF.